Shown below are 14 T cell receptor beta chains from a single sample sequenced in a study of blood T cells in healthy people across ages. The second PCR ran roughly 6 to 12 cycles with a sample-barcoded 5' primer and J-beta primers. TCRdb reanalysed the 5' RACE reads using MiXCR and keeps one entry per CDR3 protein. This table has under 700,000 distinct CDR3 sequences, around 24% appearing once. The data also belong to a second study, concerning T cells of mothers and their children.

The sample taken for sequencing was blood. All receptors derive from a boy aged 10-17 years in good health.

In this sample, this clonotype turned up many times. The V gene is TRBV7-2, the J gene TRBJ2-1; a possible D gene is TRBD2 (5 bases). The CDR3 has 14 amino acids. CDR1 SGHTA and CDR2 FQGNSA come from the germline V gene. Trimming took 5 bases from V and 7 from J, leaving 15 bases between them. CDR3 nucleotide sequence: TGTGCCAGCAGCCTGGAGGTCGCTGGGAATGAGCAGTTCTTC. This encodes CASSLEVAGNEQFF.

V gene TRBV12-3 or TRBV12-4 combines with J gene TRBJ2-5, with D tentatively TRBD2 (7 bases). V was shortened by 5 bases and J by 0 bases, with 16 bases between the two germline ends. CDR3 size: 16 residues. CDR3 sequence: CASSPVGGGHQETQYF. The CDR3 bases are TGTGCCAGCAGTCCCGTGGGGGGGGGCCACCAAGAGACCCAGTACTTC.

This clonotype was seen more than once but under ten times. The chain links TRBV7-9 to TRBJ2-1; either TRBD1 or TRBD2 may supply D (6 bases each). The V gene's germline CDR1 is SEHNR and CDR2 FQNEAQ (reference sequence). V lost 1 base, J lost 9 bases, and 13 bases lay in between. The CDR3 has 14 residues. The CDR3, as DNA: TGTGCCAGCAGCTTAGGAGGAGGGGGGATTGAGCAGTTCTTC. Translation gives CASSLGGGGIEQFF. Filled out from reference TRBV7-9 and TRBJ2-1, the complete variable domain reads DTGVSQNPRHKITKRGQNVTFRCDPISEHNRLYWYRQTLGQGPEFLTYFQNEAQLEKSRLLSDRFSAERPKGSFSTLEIQRTEQGDSAMYLCASSLGGGGIEQFFGPGTRLTVL.

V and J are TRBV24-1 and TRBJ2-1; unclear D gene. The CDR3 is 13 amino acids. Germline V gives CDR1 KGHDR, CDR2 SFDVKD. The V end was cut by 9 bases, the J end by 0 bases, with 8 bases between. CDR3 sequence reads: CATQEASYNEQFF. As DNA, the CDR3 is TGTGCCACCCAAGAAGCCTCCTACAATGAGCAGTTCTTC.

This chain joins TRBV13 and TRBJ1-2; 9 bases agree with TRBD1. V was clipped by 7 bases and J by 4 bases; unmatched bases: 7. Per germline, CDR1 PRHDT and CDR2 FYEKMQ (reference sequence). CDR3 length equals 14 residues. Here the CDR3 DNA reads TGTGCCAGCACCGAGGGACAGGGACTCTATGGCTACACCTTC. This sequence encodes CASTEGQGLYGYTF.

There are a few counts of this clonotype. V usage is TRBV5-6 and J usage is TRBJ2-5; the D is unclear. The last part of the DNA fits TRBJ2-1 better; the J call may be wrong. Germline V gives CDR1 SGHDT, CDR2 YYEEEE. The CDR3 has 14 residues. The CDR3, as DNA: TGTGCCAGCCTTTTTTTTTTATCGGGTGCTGAGCAGTTCTTC. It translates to CASLFFLSGAEQFF.

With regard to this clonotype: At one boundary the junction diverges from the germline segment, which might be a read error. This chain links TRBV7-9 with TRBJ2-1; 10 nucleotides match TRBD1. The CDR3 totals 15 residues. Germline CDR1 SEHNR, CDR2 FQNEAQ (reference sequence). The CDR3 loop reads CTSSSGTGEYNEQFF. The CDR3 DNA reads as TGTACCAGCAGCTCCGGGACAGGGGAATACAATGAGCAGTTCTTC.

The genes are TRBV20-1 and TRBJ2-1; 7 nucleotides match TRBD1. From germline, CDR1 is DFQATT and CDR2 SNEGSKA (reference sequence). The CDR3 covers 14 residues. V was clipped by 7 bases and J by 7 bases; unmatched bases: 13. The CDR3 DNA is TGCAGTGTAACCCGGGACAGCCCCTCGAATGAGCAGTTCTTC. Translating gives CSVTRDSPSNEQFF.

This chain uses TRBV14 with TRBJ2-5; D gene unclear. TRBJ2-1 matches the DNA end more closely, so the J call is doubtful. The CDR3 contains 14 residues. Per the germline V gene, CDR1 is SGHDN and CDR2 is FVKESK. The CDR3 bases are TGTGCCAGCAGCCAACGCGGAACCTACAATGAGCAGTTCTTC. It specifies CASSQRGTYNEQFF.

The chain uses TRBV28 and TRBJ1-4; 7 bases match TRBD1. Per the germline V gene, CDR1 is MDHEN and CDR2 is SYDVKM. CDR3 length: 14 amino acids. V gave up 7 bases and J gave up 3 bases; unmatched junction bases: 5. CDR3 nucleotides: TGTGCCAGCAACTCAGGGGGTGCTAATGAAAAACTGTTTTTT. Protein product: CASNSGGANEKLFF.

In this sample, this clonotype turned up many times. The CDR3 loop is CASSQVGQVYEQYF. The CDR3 DNA reads as TGTGCCAGCAGCCAAGTTGGACAGGTCTACGAGCAGTACTTC. V gene TRBV3-1 combines with J gene TRBJ2-7, with 7 bases fitting TRBD1. V shed 1 base, J shed 3 bases, and the junction held 3 bases outside the gene matches. The CDR3 extends over 14 amino acids. In germline, CDR1 is LGHDT, CDR2 YNNKEL (reference sequence).

The CDR3 region has the DNA TGTGCCAGCAGCGGGAGGACAGTGGACCCACCCCTCCACTTT. Translating gives CASSGRTVDPPLHF. This chain joins TRBV9 and TRBJ1-6; possible D gene TRBD1, 6 bases. This CDR3 has 14 amino acids. Looked up from germline, CDR1 is SGDLS and CDR2 is YYNGEE. V shed 3 bases and J shed 11 bases, with 15 bases lying between them.

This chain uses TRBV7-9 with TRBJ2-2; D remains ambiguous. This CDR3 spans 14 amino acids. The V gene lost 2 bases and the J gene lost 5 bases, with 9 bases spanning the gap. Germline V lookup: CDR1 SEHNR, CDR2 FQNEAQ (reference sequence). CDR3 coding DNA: TGTGCCAGCAGCTTATTGTCCGGGACCGGGGAGCTGTTTTTT. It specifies CASSLLSGTGELFF.

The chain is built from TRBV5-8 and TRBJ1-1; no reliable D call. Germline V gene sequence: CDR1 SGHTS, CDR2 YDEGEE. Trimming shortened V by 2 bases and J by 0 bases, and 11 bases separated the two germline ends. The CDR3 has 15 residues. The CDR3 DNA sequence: TGTGCCAGCAGCTTAAACCGGCGAATGAACACTGAAGCTTTCTTT. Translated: CASSLNRRMNTEAFF.